The entry below describes one T cell receptor (beta chain). This sample was taken from a study of blood T cell repertoires in COVID-19. The protocol was immunoSEQ multiplex PCR, while the TCRdb copy is restricted to in-frame clones and leaves out a portion. This table has approximately 290,000 clones, 80% to 90% appearing once. V lost 4 bases and J lost 4, with 5 bases in between. The CDR3 spans 11 residues. The chain joins TRBV12-3 or TRBV12-4 to TRBJ2-7; D call uncertain. The receptor was isolated from a woman younger than 45 who had recovered from COVID-19. The sample taken for sequencing was PBMCs or T cells enriched from blood (not recorded which). CDR3 sequence (DNA): TGTGCCAGCAGTTGGGCGTACGAGCAGTACTTC. Translation gives CASSWAYEQYF.